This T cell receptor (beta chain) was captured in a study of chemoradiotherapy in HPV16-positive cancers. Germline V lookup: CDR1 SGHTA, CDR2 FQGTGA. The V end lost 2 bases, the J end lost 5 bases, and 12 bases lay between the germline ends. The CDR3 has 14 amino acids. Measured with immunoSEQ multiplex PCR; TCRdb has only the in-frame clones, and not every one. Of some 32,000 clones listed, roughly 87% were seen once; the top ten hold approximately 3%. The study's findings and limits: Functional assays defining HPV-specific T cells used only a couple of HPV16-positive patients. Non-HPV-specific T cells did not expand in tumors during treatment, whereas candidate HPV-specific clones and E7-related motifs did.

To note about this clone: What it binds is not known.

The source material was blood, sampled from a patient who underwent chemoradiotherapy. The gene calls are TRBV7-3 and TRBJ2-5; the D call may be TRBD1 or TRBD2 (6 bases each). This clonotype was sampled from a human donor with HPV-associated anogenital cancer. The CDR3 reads CASSLEGGRETQYF. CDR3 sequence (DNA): TGTGCCAGCAGCTTAGAAGGGGGGCGGGAGACCCAGTACTTC.